Listed below are T cell receptor beta chains from one sample, sequenced in a study of T cell responses to AZD1222 COVID-19 vaccine. TCRdb keeps only in-frame clones here, not all; method: immunoSEQ multiplex PCR. The sample lists 80,000 to 100,000 clones; approximately 85% were seen once. Here the sequenced sample was peripheral blood, taken 28 days after the second AZD1222 dose. The source is an adult who received the AZD1222 COVID-19 vaccine. Both conserved end residues are part of each CDR3. D genes are given only for firm matches. Not all rows give a size; the values are once, few, many and, for expanded clones, a class.

TRBV6-4	TRBD2	TRBJ2-3	few	TGTGCCAGCAGCCCGGGACTAGCGGCATATCCTAGCACAGATACGCAGTATTTT	CASSPGLAAYPSTDTQYF
TRBV15	NA	TRBJ1-2	NA	TGTGCCACCAGCAGAGGACGGCTCGCTAACTATGGCTACACCTTC	CATSRGRLANYGYTF
TRBV28	NA	TRBJ2-7	NA	TGTGCCAGCAGTTTATGGGACAGCTCCTACGAGCAGTACTTC	CASSLWDSSYEQYF
TRBV6-1	NA	TRBJ2-1	NA	TGTGCCAGCAGTGAAAGGGGCCGGTACAATGAGCAGTTCTTC	CASSERGRYNEQFF
TRBV28	TRBD1	TRBJ2-1	NA	TGTGCCAGCGGACCAGGGGGCGGTCCGAATGAGCAGTTCTTC	CASGPGGGPNEQFF
TRBV3-1/TRBV3-2	NA	TRBJ2-1	NA	TGTGCCAGCAGCCAAAACAGGGAATACGGTGAGCAGTTCTTC	CASSQNREYGEQFF
TRBV12-3/TRBV12-4	NA	TRBJ1-2	NA	TGTGCCAGCAGTTTAGAGGGATATGGCTACACCTTC	CASSLEGYGYTF
TRBV6-6	NA	TRBJ1-5	NA	TGTGCCAGCAGTTACTTGGAGGGACAGCCCCAGCATTTT	CASSYLEGQPQHF
TRBV7-2	NA	TRBJ1-5	NA	TGTGCCAGCAGCTTAGGCCAGAATCAGCCCCAGCATTTT	CASSLGQNQPQHF
TRBV19	NA	TRBJ1-3	NA	TGTGCCAGTAGTATCCAGCAGGGACTTGGAAACACCATATATTTT	CASSIQQGLGNTIYF
TRBV28	NA	TRBJ1-1	once	TGTGCCAGCAGTAGCCGGGACAATGGCATGAACACTGAAGCTTTCTTT	CASSSRDNGMNTEAFF
TRBV7-9	TRBD2	TRBJ2-7	NA	TGTGCCAGCAGCTTAGCGTTAGCGGGAGGGTACGAGCAGTACTTC	CASSLALAGGYEQYF
TRBV9	NA	TRBJ1-3	NA	TGTGCCAGCAGTACAACGACAGTCTCTGGAAACACCATATATTTT	CASSTTTVSGNTIYF
TRBV4-3	NA	TRBJ2-5	NA	TGCGCCAGCAGCCCTCGGACCGAAGAGACCCAGTACTTC	CASSPRTEETQYF
TRBV25-1	TRBD2	TRBJ2-1	NA	TGTGCCAGCAGTACCGACCTAGCGGAGAGCTACAATGAGCAGTTCTTC	CASSTDLAESYNEQFF
TRBV7-9	TRBD1	TRBJ1-2	NA	TGTGCCAGCAGCTTAGCCGAGGCAGGGGGCTGGGGCTACACCTTC	CASSLAEAGGWGYTF
TRBV27	NA	TRBJ2-7	NA	TGTGCCAGCAGGCCAGGGAGCTCCTACGAGCAGTACTTC	CASRPGSSYEQYF
TRBV24-1	TRBD2	TRBJ2-7	NA	TGTGCCACCAGTGAGGCGGGAGGGCTGTACGAGCAGTACTTC	CATSEAGGLYEQYF
TRBV6-5	NA	TRBJ1-2	NA	TGTGCCAGCAGTCTGGAGAGAATCTATGGCTACACCTTC	CASSLERIYGYTF
TRBV12-3/TRBV12-4	NA	TRBJ1-4	once	TGTGCCAGCAGTTTCGATGGACCCCCTGTCATTTTT	CASSFDGPPVIF
TRBV5-6	TRBD1	TRBJ1-5	NA	TGTGCCAGCAGCCCGGGACAGGGGGTTCAGCCCCAGCATTTT	CASSPGQGVQPQHF
TRBV5-4	TRBD1	TRBJ1-2	NA	TGTGCCAGCAGCGTGGACAGGGAGGTAAACTATGGCTACACCTTC	CASSVDREVNYGYTF
TRBV7-2	TRBD1	TRBJ2-5	NA	TGTGCCAGCAGCCAAACCGGGACAGGGAGGGAGACCCAGTACTTC	CASSQTGTGRETQYF
TRBV18	NA	TRBJ2-7	NA	TGTGCCAGCTCTACCCGAGGAAACGAGCAGTACTTC	CASSTRGNEQYF
TRBV6-5	TRBD1	TRBJ1-1	NA	TGTGCCAGCAGTCGGGACAGAATGAACACTGAAGCTTTCTTT	CASSRDRMNTEAFF